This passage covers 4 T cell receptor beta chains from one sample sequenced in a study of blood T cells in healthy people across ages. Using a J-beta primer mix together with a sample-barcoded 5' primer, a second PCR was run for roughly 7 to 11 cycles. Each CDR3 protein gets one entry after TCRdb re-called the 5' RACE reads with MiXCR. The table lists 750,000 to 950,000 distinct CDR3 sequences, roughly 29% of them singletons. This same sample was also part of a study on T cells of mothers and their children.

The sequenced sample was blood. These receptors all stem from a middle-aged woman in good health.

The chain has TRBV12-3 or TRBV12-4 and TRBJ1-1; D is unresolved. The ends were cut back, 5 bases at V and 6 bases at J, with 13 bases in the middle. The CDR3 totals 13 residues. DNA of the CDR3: TGTGCCAGCAGTCAAAGGGTTTGGGCTGAAGCTTTCTTT. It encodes CASSQRVWAEAFF.

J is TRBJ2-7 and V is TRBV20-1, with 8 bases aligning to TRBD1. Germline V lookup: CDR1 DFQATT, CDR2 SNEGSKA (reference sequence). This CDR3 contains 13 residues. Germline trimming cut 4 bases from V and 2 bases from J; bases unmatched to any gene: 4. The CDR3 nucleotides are TGCAGTGCTACCCCGGACAGGGCCTACGAGCAGTACTTC. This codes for CSATPDRAYEQYF.

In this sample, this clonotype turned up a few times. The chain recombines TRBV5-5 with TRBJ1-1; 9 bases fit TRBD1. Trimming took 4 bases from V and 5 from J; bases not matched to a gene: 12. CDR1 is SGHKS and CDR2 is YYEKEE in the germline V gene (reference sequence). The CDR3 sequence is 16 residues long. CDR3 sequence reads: CASSPARQGVGTEAFF. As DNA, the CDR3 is TGTGCCAGCAGCCCGGCTCGACAGGGGGTTGGAACTGAAGCTTTCTTT.

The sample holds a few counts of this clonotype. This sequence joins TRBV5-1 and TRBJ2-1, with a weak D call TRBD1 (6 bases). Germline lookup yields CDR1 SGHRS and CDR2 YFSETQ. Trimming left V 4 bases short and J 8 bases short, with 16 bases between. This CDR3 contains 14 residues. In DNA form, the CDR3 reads TGCGCCAGCAGCCCGGAACCACACAGGGATGAGCAGTTCTTC. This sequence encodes CASSPEPHRDEQFF.